These 27 T cell receptor beta chains share one sample of origin, sequenced in a study of T cells after yellow fever vaccination. TCRdb itself ran the 5' RACE reads through MiXCR, one entry per CDR3 protein. The sample contains around 530,000 distinct CDR3 sequences, about a sixth of which appear only once. Sequenced here: PBMCs, sampled around 5 days after the first yellow fever vaccination. The origin of the receptors is a young man who received the YFV17D yellow fever vaccine.

The V gene is TRBV4-1, the J gene TRBJ2-1, with 9 bases identical to TRBD2. The V and J ends lost 0 bases and 4 bases, in that order; junction bases with no gene match: 4. Germline lookup yields CDR1 MGHRA and CDR2 YSYEKL. The CDR3 extends over 16 amino acids. This CDR3 reads CASSQDQAGGYNEQFF. DNA for the CDR3: TGCGCCAGCAGCCAAGATCAGGCGGGGGGGTACAATGAGCAGTTCTTC.

This clonotype appeared a few times. The genes are TRBV9 and TRBJ2-5; D may be TRBD2 (5 bases). CDR3 size: 15 residues. Between the trimmed V and J ends, which lost 7 bases and 2 bases, there was a span of 18 bases. The germline CDR1 and CDR2 sequences are SGDLS and YYNGEE. The CDR3 sequence is CASGREGSLQETQYF. In nucleotides, the CDR3 is TGTGCCAGCGGAAGAGAGGGCAGCCTTCAAGAGACCCAGTACTTC.

This chain connects TRBV4-2 to TRBJ2-6; D gene uncertain. The CDR3 runs 17 residues. V dropped 1 base and J dropped 0 bases, with 10 bases sitting between them. Germline CDR1 LGHNA, CDR2 YNFKEQ. The CDR3: CASSQGQRLSGANVLTF. Written as DNA, the CDR3 is TGTGCCAGCAGCCAAGGGCAGAGGCTCTCTGGGGCCAACGTCCTGACTTTC.

V gene TRBV28 combines with J gene TRBJ2-5, with D perhaps matching TRBD1 (6 bases). CDR3 length: 15 residues. Per the germline V gene, CDR1 is MDHEN and CDR2 is SYDVKM. The V end lost 3 bases, the J end lost 1 base, and 12 bases lay between the germline ends. The DNA for the CDR3 is TGTGCCAGCAGTTTTACAGGGCTAGGCCAAGAGACCCAGTACTTC. Translation: CASSFTGLGQETQYF.

The chain joins TRBV5-1 to TRBJ2-7; 7 bases fit TRBD1. The V gene's germline CDR1 is SGHRS and CDR2 YFSETQ. V shed 4 bases, J shed 2 bases, and the junction held 9 bases outside the gene matches. This CDR3 has 15 residues. The CDR3 sequence is CASSRSGTETYEQYF. CDR3 in DNA: TGCGCCAGCAGCAGGTCCGGGACAGAGACCTACGAGCAGTACTTC.

This clonotype has more than one count but fewer than ten. The chain links TRBV28 to TRBJ2-4; D perhaps matches TRBD1 (7 bases). The CDR3 has 16 residues. CDR1 and CDR2 from the germline V gene are MDHEN and SYDVKM. Between the trimmed V and J ends, which lost 8 bases and 7 bases, there was a span of 24 bases. The CDR3 spells CASHDRVGGRGNIQYF. CDR3 nucleotide sequence: TGTGCCAGCCATGACAGGGTGGGGGGCCGGGGGAACATTCAGTACTTC.

This clonotype turned up a few times. The V gene is TRBV9, the J gene TRBJ1-2, with TRBD1 identical over 7 bases. CDR1 and CDR2 (germline): SGDLS, YYNGEE. Losses at the gene ends were 4 bases for V and 4 bases for J; bases not matched to a gene: 4. The CDR3 extends over 13 amino acids. This chain's CDR3 is CASSPRGPYGYTF. The CDR3 bases are TGTGCCAGCAGCCCGAGGGGGCCCTATGGCTACACCTTC.

The V call is TRBV7-2, the J call TRBJ2-7, with D uncertain. This CDR3 region has 13 residues. Germline CDR1 SGHTA, CDR2 FQGNSA. Trimming left V 3 bases short and J 3 bases short, with 9 bases between. CDR3 residues: CASSFMRNYEQYV. The CDR3 coding sequence is TGTGCCAGCAGCTTTATGAGGAACTACGAGCAGTACGTC.

The genes are TRBV18 and TRBJ1-1, with 7 bases that match TRBD1. Trimming cost V 6 bases and J 0 bases; bases outside gene matches: 13. This CDR3 region has 17 residues. Germline CDR1 reads KGHSH; CDR2 reads LQKENI. DNA of the CDR3: TGTGCCAGCTCCCAGGATAAAGAGACAGGGCTGAACACTGAAGCTTTCTTT. Protein sequence: CASSQDKETGLNTEAFF.

This clonotype has a handful of counts. The chain carries TRBV7-9 and TRBJ1-4, with a weak D call TRBD1 (6 bases). The CDR3 loop spans 14 amino acids. The ends were cut back, 4 bases at V and 9 bases at J, with 15 bases in the middle. Germline assignment: CDR1 SEHNR and CDR2 FQNEAQ (reference sequence). DNA of the CDR3: TGTGCCAGCAGCTGGGGGCAGGGTTTTAAAAAACTGTTTTTT. Encoded protein: CASSWGQGFKKLFF.

The rearrangement uses TRBV7-2 and TRBJ2-7, with D perhaps matching TRBD2 (5 bases). In germline, CDR1 is SGHTA, CDR2 FQGNSA. The V gene lost 0 bases and the J gene lost 5 bases, with 23 bases spanning the gap. This CDR3 comprises 18 residues. CDR3 region: CASSLARWTARAADEQYF. Here the CDR3 DNA reads TGTGCCAGCAGCTTAGCCCGTTGGACTGCCCGAGCTGCGGACGAGCAGTACTTC.

The table lists this clonotype with a few counts. This chain links TRBV4-2 with TRBJ1-5; tentative D call: TRBD1 (5 bases). Germline CDR1 LGHNA, CDR2 YNFKEQ. Trimming left V 1 base short and J 3 bases short, with 13 bases between. The CDR3 consists of 16 residues. This CDR3 reads CASSQVLGTVNQPQHF. DNA for the CDR3: TGTGCCAGCAGCCAAGTCCTCGGGACGGTCAATCAGCCCCAGCATTTT.

The CDR3 sequence: CASSPFTRGVNTGELFF. In DNA form, the CDR3 reads TGCGCCAGCAGCCCCTTTACACGGGGGGTGAACACCGGGGAGCTGTTTTTT. The chain combines TRBV4-3 with TRBJ2-2; 7 bases map to TRBD2. CDR1 is LGHNA, CDR2 YSLEER, per germline. The V and J ends lost 4 bases and 1 base, in that order; junction bases with no gene match: 9. CDR3 length: 17 amino acids.

This clonotype was picked up a small number of times. The chain has TRBV6-5 and TRBJ1-2; no clear D gene. Germline assignment: CDR1 MNHEY and CDR2 SVGAGI. V was clipped by 4 bases and J by 8 bases, with 11 bases between them. The CDR3 length is 12 residues. The CDR3 here is CASSSDLGGYTF. Written as DNA, the CDR3 is TGTGCCAGCAGTTCGGACCTAGGGGGCTACACCTTC.

V gene TRBV7-2 combines with J gene TRBJ1-1; D is unclear. Germline V gene lookup returns CDR1 SGHTA and CDR2 FQGNSA. CDR3 size: 14 residues. With 5 bases removed from V and 0 bases from J, the gap between germline ends came to 10 bases. Here the CDR3 reads CASSPRFLNTEAFF. In DNA form, the CDR3 reads TGTGCCAGCAGCCCCAGGTTCCTGAACACTGAAGCTTTCTTT.

This clonotype was detected only a few times. Here the CDR3 reads CASSPHSAGEETQYF. CDR3 in DNA: TGTGCCAGCAGCCCCCACTCAGCGGGAGAAGAGACCCAGTACTTC. This chain connects TRBV28 to TRBJ2-5; the match to TRBD2 covers 8 bases. CDR3 size: 15 residues. From germline, CDR1 is MDHEN and CDR2 SYDVKM. The trim removed 6 bases at V and 3 bases at J, leaving 9 bases unmatched.

This chain connects TRBV4-2 to TRBJ2-3; 7 bases are shared with TRBD2. Unmatched junction bases numbered 6, after V lost 0 bases and J lost 9 bases. The CDR3 spans 14 residues. CDR1 is LGHNA and CDR2 is YNFKEQ in the germline V gene. Written as DNA, the CDR3 is TGTGCCAGCAGCCAAGATCGAGCGGGGCTAACGCAGTATTTT. Amino acids: CASSQDRAGLTQYF.

The chain couples TRBV6-5 to TRBJ2-7; no reliable D call. The CDR3 is 16 amino acids. The V gene lost 0 bases and the J gene lost 2 bases, with 14 bases spanning the gap. Germline values: CDR1 MNHEY, CDR2 SVGAGI. DNA for the CDR3: TGTGCCAGCAGTTACTCGCTATCGACCATAACCTACGAGCAGTACTTC. Translated: CASSYSLSTITYEQYF.

With respect to this clonotype: One junction end disagrees with the germline gene, perhaps due to a read error. This chain links TRBV27 with TRBJ1-6; D perhaps matches TRBD1 (5 bases). Germline V gene lookup returns CDR1 MNHEY and CDR2 SMNVEV (reference sequence). This CDR3 is built from 17 residues. DNA of the CDR3: TGTGCCAGCAGTCGAGCAGGGTTATCCTCCTATAATTCACCCCTCTACTTT. This translates into CASSRAGLSSYNSPLYF.

This chain uses TRBV11-2 with TRBJ2-5, with 9 bases that match TRBD2. The germline V gene encodes CDR1 SGHAT and CDR2 FQNNGV. The junction had 11 bases not matched to a gene; V was cut back by 1 base and J by 2 bases. The CDR3 spans 18 residues. CDR3 in DNA: TGTGCCAGCAGCTTAGTCTCCCGCGGAGCGGGGGGACAAGAGACCCAGTACTTC. Its translation is CASSLVSRGAGGQETQYF.

The genes are TRBV6-5 and TRBJ2-3; D is possibly TRBD2 (6 bases). V was pared by 2 bases and J by 4 bases, with 19 bases between. Per the germline V gene, CDR1 is MNHEY and CDR2 is SVGAGI. The CDR3 is 17 residues long. The CDR3 region has the DNA TGTGCCAGCAGTTACGGGCGACTAGTCCTGTCCTCAGATACGCAGTATTTT. Protein sequence: CASSYGRLVLSSDTQYF.

This clonotype turned up a few times. The rearrangement uses TRBV10-3 and TRBJ1-1, with unresolved D. The CDR3 contains 12 residues. V was cut by 7 bases and J by 1 base, with 7 bases left in between. CDR1 and CDR2 from the germline V gene are ENHRY and SYGVKD. CDR3 nucleotide sequence: TGTGCCATCAAGGAGGGGAACACTGAAGCTTTCTTT. Its protein product is CAIKEGNTEAFF.

This clonotype appeared many times. The rearrangement joins TRBV6-2 or TRBV6-3 to TRBJ2-7, with unresolved D. Trimming stripped 0 bases from V and 2 bases from J, with 8 bases between. In germline, CDR1 is MNHEY, CDR2 SVGEGT. This CDR3 has 14 amino acids. The CDR3 DNA reads TGTGCCAGCAGTTACTCGATCGGAACCTACGAGCAGTACTTC. Translated: CASSYSIGTYEQYF.

V and J are TRBV25-1 and TRBJ1-2; D remains unclear. Germline loops: CDR1 MGHDK, CDR2 SYGVNS. This CDR3 is 11 amino acids long. V was cut by 1 base and J by 5 bases, with 2 bases left in between. The CDR3 nucleotides read TGTGCCAGCAGTGAATGGTATGGCTACACCTTC. This encodes CASSEWYGYTF.

This chain connects TRBV7-9 to TRBJ2-2; TRBD1 matches at 9 bases. Losses at the gene ends were 5 bases for V and 3 bases for J; bases not matched to a gene: 7. The germline CDR1 and CDR2 sequences are SEHNR and FQNEAQ (reference sequence). The CDR3 runs 16 residues. CDR3 sequence: CASSRGTGSDTGELFF. The CDR3 nucleotides read TGTGCCAGCAGCCGTGGGACAGGGAGTGACACCGGGGAGCTGTTTTTT.

This chain links TRBV12-3 or TRBV12-4 with TRBJ2-7; TRBD1 might be the D (5 bases). V was trimmed by 5 bases and J by 0 bases, leaving 14 bases between them. This CDR3 spans 15 amino acids. CDR3 coding DNA: TGTGCCAGCAGTATACTACAGGAGAGCTCCTACGAGCAGTACTTC. Translation gives CASSILQESSYEQYF.

This clonotype was counted a few times. The V call is TRBV7-2, the J call TRBJ1-1; D not resolved. Trimming removed 2 bases from V and 4 bases from J, with 8 bases in between. The CDR3 runs 13 residues. The germline gives CDR1 SGHTA, CDR2 FQGNSA. Here the CDR3 reads CASSLFGITEAFF. The DNA of the CDR3 is TGTGCCAGCAGCTTATTCGGGATCACTGAAGCTTTCTTT.